This T cell receptor (beta chain) is from a study of shared clonotypes between healthy human individuals. Findings of the study overall: Researchers sampled blood only, noting tissue repertoires likely differ. How much donors shared clonotypes was expected to be affected by sequencing depth.

This clone was detected a few times. The antigen remains undetermined. Germline V gene sequence: CDR1 MDHEN, CDR2 SYDVKM. CDR3 length: 16 residues. Germline trimming cut 5 bases from V and 4 bases from J; bases unmatched to any gene: 4. Every donor was a Caucasian adult from Nashville, Tennessee. The run depth of the assay was deep. TCRdb keeps only in-frame clones here, not all; method: immunoSEQ multiplex PCR. The data show about 450,000 clones, with around 79% seen just once and under 15% held by the top ten. The receptor was derived from a woman aged 40 to 50 in good health. Some clones in this sample may be carry-over from other donors' samples. The sample taken for sequencing was PBMCs. This chain joins TRBV28 and TRBJ2-4; 14 bases are shared with TRBD2. CDR3 sequence: CASSPWTSGGKNIQYF. The CDR3 DNA reads TGTGCCAGCAGTCCGTGGACTAGCGGGGGGAAAAACATTCAGTACTTC. The full variable domain, completed using reference TRBV28 and TRBJ2-4, is DVKVTQSSRYLVKRTGEKVFLECVQDMDHENMFWYRQDPGLGLRLIYFSYDVKMKEKGDIPEGYSVSREKKERFSLILESASTNQTSMYLCASSPWTSGGKNIQYFGAGTRLSVL.